A single sample gave rise to the 7 T cell receptor beta chains below, sequenced in a study of T cell responses to AZD1222 COVID-19 vaccine. TCRdb keeps only in-frame clones here, not all; method: immunoSEQ multiplex PCR. Altogether under 200,000 clones are present, roughly nine tenths being singletons, with the ten largest covering roughly 1.6%. This specimen was peripheral blood, taken on day 0 of AZD1222 vaccination. These receptors were obtained from an adult in good health.

V usage is TRBV28 and J usage is TRBJ1-1; no clear D. CDR1 is MDHEN, CDR2 SYDVKM, per germline. V shed 5 bases and J shed 10 bases, with 11 bases lying between them. The CDR3 extends over 11 amino acids. The CDR3 region has the DNA TGTGCCAGCAGTGCCCCCTGGTTAGCTTTCTTT. This codes for CASSAPWLAFF.

This clone was counted once. The chain recombines TRBV7-6 with TRBJ1-2; 7 bases map to TRBD1. V shed 1 base and J 0 bases; nucleotides not matched to a gene: 2. Germline assignment: CDR1 SGHVS and CDR2 FNYEAQ. This CDR3 is 15 amino acids long. CDR3 DNA sequence: TGTGCCAGCAGCTTAGGACAGGGCCCTAACTATGGCTACACCTTC. Its translation is CASSLGQGPNYGYTF. The entire variable domain, with the rest obtained from reference TRBV7-6 and TRBJ1-2, is as follows: GAGVSQSPRYKVTKRGQDVALRCDPISGHVSLYWYRQALGQGPEFLTYFNYEAQQDKSGLPNDRFSAERPEGSISTLTIQRTEQRDSAMYRCASSLGQGPNYGYTFGSGTRLTVV.

This chain connects TRBV12-3 or TRBV12-4 to TRBJ1-1, with TRBD1 as a possible D gene (5 bases). Trimming took off 1 base at V and 6 bases at J, with 6 bases between the two ends. This CDR3 region has 12 residues. CDR3 coding DNA: TGTGCCAGCAGTTTAGGACAGCCTGAAGCTTTCTTT. Encoded protein: CASSLGQPEAFF.

The chain uses TRBV18 and TRBJ2-7; the D gene is possibly TRBD2 (6 bases). Germline V gene data show CDR1 as KGHSH and CDR2 as LQKENI. The CDR3 covers 15 residues. V lost 6 bases to trimming and J lost 3 bases, with 18 bases between them. As DNA, the CDR3 is TGTGCCAGCTCTCCTCCGGGACGGGGACTCTACGAGCAGTACTTC. Translated, it gives CASSPPGRGLYEQYF.

The chain employs TRBV11-2 and TRBJ2-7, with TRBD2 matching over 12 bases. Germline V lookup: CDR1 SGHAT, CDR2 FQNNGV. This CDR3 comprises 17 residues. The trim removed 3 bases at V and 3 bases at J, leaving 9 bases unmatched. CDR3 bases: TGTGCCAGCAGCTTTACTAGCGGGGGGCCTTCCCTCTACGAGCAGTACTTC. Translating gives CASSFTSGGPSLYEQYF.

The chain links TRBV5-4 to TRBJ2-5; 11 bases match TRBD2. CDR1 is SGHNT and CDR2 is YYREEE in the germline V gene (reference sequence). V shed 4 bases, J shed 1 base, and the junction held 6 bases outside the gene matches. The length of the CDR3 is 16 residues. The CDR3 region has the DNA TGTGCCAGCAGCCTTGGGACTAGCGGTTCCCAAGAGACCCAGTACTTC. Its protein product is CASSLGTSGSQETQYF.

Of note for this clone: A read error may produce the germline difference seen at one junction end. The chain joins TRBV7-7 to TRBJ2-1; possibly TRBD2 for D (6 bases). This CDR3 is built from 17 residues. Germline loops: CDR1 SSHAT, CDR2 FNYEAQ (reference sequence). The CDR3 DNA sequence: TGTGCTAGCAGCTTAGGGGTAGGAGGGGCTTCCTACAATGAGCAGTTCTTC. The encoded protein is CASSLGVGGASYNEQFF.